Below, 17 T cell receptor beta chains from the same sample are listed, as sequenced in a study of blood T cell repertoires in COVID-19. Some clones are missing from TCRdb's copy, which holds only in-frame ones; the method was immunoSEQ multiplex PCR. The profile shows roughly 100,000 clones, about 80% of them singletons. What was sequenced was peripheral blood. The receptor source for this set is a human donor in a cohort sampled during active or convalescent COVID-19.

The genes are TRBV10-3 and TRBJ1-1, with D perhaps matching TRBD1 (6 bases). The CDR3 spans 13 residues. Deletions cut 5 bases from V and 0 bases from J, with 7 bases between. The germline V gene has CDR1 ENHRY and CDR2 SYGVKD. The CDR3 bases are TGTGCCATCAGTCGACAGGTGAACACTGAAGCTTTCTTT. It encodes CAISRQVNTEAFF.

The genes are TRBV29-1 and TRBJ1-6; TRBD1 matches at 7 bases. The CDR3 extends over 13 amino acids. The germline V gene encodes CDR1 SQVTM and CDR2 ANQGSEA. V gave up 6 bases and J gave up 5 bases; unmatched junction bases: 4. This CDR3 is CSVGTVNNSPLHF. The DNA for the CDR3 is TGCAGCGTAGGGACAGTTAATAATTCACCCCTCCACTTT. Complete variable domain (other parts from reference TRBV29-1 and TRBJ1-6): SAVISQKPSRDICQRGTSLTIQCQVDSQVTMMFWYRQQPGQSLTLIATANQGSEATYESGFVIDKFPISRPNLTFSTLTVSNMSPEDSSIYLCSVGTVNNSPLHFGNGTRLTVT.

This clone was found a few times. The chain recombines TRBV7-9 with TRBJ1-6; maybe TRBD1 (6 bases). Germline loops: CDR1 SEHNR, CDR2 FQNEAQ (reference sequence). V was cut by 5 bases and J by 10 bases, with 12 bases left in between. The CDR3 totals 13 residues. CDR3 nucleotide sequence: TGTGCCAGCAGCCAAGACAGGATCTCACCCCTCCACTTT. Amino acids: CASSQDRISPLHF.

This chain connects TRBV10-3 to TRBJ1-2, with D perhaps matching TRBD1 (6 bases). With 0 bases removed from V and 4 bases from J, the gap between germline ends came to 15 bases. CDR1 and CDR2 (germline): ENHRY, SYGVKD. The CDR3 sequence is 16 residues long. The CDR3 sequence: CAISESTGRGAYGYTF. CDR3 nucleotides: TGTGCCATCAGTGAGTCGACGGGCAGGGGTGCCTATGGCTACACCTTC.

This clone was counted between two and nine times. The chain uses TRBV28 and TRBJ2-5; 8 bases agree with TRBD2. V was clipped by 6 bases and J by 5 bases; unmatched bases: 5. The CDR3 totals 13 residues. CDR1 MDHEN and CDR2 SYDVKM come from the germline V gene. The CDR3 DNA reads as TGTGCCAGCAGCCCCCGGGGGGGGGAGACCCAGTACTTC. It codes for CASSPRGGETQYF.

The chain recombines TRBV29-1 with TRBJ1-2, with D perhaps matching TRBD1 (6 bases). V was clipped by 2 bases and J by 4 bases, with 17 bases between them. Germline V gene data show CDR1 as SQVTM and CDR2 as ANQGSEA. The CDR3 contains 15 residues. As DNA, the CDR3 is TGCAGCGTTGAAAAAATGCCCTTGGACAGCTATGGCTACACCTTC. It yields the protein CSVEKMPLDSYGYTF. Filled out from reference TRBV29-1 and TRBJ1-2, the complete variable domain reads SAVISQKPSRDICQRGTSLTIQCQVDSQVTMMFWYRQQPGQSLTLIATANQGSEATYESGFVIDKFPISRPNLTFSTLTVSNMSPEDSSIYLCSVEKMPLDSYGYTFGSGTRLTVV.

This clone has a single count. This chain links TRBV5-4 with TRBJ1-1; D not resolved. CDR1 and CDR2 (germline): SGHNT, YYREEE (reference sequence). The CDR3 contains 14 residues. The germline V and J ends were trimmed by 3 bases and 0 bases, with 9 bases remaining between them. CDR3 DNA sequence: TGTGCCAGCAGCTATTCGGTAATGAACACTGAAGCTTTCTTT. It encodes CASSYSVMNTEAFF.

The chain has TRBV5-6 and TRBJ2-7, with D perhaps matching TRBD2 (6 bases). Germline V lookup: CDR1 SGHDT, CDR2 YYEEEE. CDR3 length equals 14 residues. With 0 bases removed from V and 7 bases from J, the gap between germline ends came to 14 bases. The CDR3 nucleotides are TGTGCCAGCAGCTTGGATCTTACTGCGGGGGAGCAGTACTTC. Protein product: CASSLDLTAGEQYF.

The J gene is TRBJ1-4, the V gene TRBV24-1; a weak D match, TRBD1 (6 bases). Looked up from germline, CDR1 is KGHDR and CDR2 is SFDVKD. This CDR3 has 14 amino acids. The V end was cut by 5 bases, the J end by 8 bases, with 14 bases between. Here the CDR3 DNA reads TGTGCCACCAGTGCGACAGGAAGGAGAGAAAAACTGTTTTTT. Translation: CATSATGRREKLFF.

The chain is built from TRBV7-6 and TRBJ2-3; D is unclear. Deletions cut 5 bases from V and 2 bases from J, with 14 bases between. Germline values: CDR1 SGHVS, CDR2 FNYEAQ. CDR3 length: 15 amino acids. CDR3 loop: CASSPMTRNTDTQYF. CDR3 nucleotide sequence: TGTGCCAGCAGCCCTATGACACGGAACACAGATACGCAGTATTTT.

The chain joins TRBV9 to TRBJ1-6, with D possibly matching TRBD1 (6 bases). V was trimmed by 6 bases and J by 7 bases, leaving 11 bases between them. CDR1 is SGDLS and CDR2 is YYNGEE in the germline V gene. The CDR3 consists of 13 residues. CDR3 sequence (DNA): TGTGCCAGCAACAGGGATGGCAATTCACCCCTCCACTTT. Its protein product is CASNRDGNSPLHF.

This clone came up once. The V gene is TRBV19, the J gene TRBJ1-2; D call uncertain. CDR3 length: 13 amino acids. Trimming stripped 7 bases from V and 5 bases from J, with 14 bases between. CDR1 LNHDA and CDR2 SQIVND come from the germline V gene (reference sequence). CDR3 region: CASKNRGEYGYTF. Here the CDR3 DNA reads TGTGCCAGTAAGAATCGGGGAGAGTATGGCTACACCTTC.

CDR3 DNA: TGTGCCAGCTCACCACCGAAGGGAGGGGGCTACACCTTC. Its translation: CASSPPKGGGYTF. The chain has TRBV18 and TRBJ1-2; the D is unclear. The ends were cut back, 0 bases at V and 8 bases at J, with 10 bases in the middle. CDR1 is KGHSH, CDR2 LQKENI, per germline. This CDR3 has 13 residues.

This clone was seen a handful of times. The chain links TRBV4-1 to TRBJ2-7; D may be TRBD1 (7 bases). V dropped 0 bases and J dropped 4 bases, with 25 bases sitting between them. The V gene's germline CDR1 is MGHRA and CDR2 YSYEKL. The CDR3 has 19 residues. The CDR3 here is CASSQDREIGRGEWYEQYF. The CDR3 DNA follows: TGCGCCAGCAGCCAAGATCGAGAGATCGGCAGGGGGGAGTGGTACGAGCAGTACTTC.

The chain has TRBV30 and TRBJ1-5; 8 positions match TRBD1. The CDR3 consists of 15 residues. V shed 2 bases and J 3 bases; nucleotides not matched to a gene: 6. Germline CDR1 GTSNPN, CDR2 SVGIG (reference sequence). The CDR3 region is CAWSKSQGVNQPQHF. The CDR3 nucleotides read TGTGCCTGGAGTAAATCACAGGGGGTCAATCAGCCCCAGCATTTT.

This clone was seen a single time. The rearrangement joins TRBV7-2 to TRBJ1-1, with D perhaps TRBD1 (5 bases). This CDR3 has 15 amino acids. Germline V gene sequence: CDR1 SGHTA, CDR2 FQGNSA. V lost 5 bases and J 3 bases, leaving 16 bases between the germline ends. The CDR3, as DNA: TGTGCCAGCAGCCCACCCAGGGCAAGAGACACTGAAGCTTTCTTT. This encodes CASSPPRARDTEAFF.

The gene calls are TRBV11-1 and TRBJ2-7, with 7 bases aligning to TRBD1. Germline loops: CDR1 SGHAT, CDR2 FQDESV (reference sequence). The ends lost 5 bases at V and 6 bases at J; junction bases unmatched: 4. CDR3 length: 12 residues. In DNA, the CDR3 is TGTGCCAGCAGCCCACAGGGGAGCGAGCAGTACTTC. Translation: CASSPQGSEQYF.